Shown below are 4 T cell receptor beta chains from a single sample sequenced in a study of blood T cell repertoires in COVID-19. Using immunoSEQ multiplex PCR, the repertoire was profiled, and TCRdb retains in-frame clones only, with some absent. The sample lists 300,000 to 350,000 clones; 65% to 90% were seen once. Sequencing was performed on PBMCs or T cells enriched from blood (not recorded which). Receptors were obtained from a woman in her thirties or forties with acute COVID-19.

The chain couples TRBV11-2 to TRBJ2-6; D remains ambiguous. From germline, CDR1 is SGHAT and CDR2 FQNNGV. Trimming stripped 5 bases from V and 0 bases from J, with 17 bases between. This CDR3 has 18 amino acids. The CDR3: CASSTVKQLLSGANVLTF. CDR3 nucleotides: TGTGCCAGCAGCACAGTTAAACAACTCCTCTCTGGGGCCAACGTCCTGACTTTC.

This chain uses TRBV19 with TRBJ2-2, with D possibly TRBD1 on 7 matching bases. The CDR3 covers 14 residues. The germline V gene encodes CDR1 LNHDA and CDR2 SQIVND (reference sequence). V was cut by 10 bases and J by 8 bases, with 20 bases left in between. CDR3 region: CATGRGVPSGELFF. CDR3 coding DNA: TGTGCCACGGGCAGGGGGGTGCCTTCGGGGGAGCTGTTTTTT.

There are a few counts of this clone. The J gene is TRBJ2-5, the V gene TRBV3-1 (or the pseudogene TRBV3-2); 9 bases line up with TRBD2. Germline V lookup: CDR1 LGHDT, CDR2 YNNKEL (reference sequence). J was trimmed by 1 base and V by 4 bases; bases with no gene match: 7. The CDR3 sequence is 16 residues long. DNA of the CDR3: TGTGCCAGCAGCCCGCACGAGACTAGCGGCCAAGAGACCCAGTACTTC. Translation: CASSPHETSGQETQYF.

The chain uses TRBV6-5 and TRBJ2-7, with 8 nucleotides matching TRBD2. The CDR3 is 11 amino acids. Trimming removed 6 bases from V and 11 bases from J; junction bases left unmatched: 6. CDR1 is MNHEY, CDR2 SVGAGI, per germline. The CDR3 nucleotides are TGTGCCAGCAGATCCGGACTAGCAAAGTACTTC. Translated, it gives CASRSGLAKYF.